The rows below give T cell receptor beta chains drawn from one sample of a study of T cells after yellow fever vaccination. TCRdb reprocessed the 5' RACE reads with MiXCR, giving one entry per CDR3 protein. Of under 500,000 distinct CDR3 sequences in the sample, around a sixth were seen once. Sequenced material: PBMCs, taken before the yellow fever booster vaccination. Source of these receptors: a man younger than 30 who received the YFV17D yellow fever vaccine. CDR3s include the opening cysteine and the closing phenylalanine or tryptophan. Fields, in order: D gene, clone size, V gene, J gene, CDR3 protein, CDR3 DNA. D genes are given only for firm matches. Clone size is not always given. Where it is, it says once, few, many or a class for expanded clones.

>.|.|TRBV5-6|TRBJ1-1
CASSWSVRAAMNTEAFF
TGTGCCAGCAGCTGGAGTGTTCGAGCGGCGATGAACACTGAAGCTTTCTTT
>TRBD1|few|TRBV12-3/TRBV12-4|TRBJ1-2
CASSAPGQGASGYTF
TGTGCCAGCAGTGCCCCGGGACAGGGGGCTAGTGGCTACACCTTC
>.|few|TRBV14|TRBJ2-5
CASSQDNGETQYF
TGTGCCAGCAGCCAAGATAACGGAGAGACCCAGTACTTC
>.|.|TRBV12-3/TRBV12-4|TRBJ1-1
CASSSMAGAFF
TGTGCCAGCAGTTCCATGGCCGGAGCTTTCTTT
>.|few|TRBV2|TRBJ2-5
CASSDTETQYF
TGTGCCAGCAGTGACACGGAGACCCAGTACTTC
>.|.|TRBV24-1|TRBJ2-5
CATSDPRTVGETQYF
TGTGCCACCAGTGATCCCCGGACAGTCGGAGAGACCCAGTACTTC
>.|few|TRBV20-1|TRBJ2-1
CSAQIRGASSYNEQFF
TGCAGTGCACAGATTAGGGGGGCTAGCTCCTACAATGAGCAGTTCTTC
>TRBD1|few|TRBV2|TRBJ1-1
CAIKGQGNTEAFF
TGTGCCATCAAGGGACAGGGGAACACTGAAGCTTTCTTT
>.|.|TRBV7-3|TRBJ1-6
CASSLQGRRSPLHF
TGTGCCAGCAGCCTACAGGGTAGACGTTCACCCCTCCACTTT
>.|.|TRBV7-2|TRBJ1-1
CASSLRFGRMGTEAFF
TGTGCCAGCAGCTTAAGGTTCGGCAGGATGGGCACTGAAGCTTTCTTT
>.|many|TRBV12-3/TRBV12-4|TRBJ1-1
CASSFSGGYYTEAFF
TGTGCCAGCAGTTTTTCTGGAGGCTATTACACTGAAGCTTTCTTT
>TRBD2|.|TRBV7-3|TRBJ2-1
CASSLSPSGGHNEQFF
TGTGCCAGCAGCTTATCTCCTAGCGGGGGACATAATGAGCAGTTCTTC
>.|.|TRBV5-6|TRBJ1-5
CASTRGNQPQHF
TGTGCCAGCACCCGAGGCAATCAGCCCCAGCATTTT
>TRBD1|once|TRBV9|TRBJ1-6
CASSGQGAGSPLHF
TGTGCCAGCAGCGGACAGGGGGCAGGGTCACCCCTCCACTTT
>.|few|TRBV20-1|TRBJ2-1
CSALILEPRVNEQFF
TGCAGTGCACTGATTCTAGAGCCTAGGGTAAATGAGCAGTTCTTC
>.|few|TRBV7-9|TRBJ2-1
CASSPRGGRLF
TGTGCCAGCAGCCCCAGGGGGGGAAGACTCTTC
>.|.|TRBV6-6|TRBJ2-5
CASSVDAVEEETQYF
TGTGCCAGCTCAGTTGACGCTGTGGAGGAAGAGACCCAGTACTTC
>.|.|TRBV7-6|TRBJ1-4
CASSLAPGLANEKLFF
TGTGCCAGCAGCTTAGCCCCAGGGTTAGCTAATGAAAAACTGTTTTTT
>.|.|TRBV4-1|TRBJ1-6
CASSQGQGLPLHF
TGCGCCAGCAGCCAGGGGCAGGGCTTACCCCTCCACTTT
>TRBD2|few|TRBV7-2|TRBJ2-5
CASSAASGGSPLGTQYF
TGTGCCAGCAGCGCCGCTAGCGGGGGGTCTCCGTTGGGGACCCAGTACTTC
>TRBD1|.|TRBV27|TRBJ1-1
CASTPGGDRMNTEAFF
TGTGCCAGCACCCCGGGAGGGGACAGAATGAACACTGAAGCTTTCTTT
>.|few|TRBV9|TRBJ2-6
CASSPPVWGTGGASGANVLTF
TGTGCCAGCAGCCCACCGGTGTGGGGCACCGGAGGAGCCTCTGGGGCCAACGTCCTGACTTTC
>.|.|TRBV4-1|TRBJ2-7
CASRAAGRNEQYF
TGCGCCAGCCGGGCGGCAGGGAGGAACGAGCAGTACTTC
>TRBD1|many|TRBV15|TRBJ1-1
CATSPLTGVNTEAFF
TGTGCCACCAGCCCCCTGACAGGGGTCAACACTGAAGCTTTCTTT
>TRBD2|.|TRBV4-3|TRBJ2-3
CASSQGRRRGATDTQYF
TGCGCCAGCAGCCAGGGGAGGAGGCGGGGGGCGACAGATACGCAGTATTTT
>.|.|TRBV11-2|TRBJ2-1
CASSSGGYKFF
TGTGCCAGCAGTTCCGGGGGTTATAAGTTCTTC
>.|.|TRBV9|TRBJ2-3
CASSVGRGAGTDTQYF
TGTGCCAGCAGCGTAGGTCGGGGGGCTGGGACAGATACGCAGTATTTT
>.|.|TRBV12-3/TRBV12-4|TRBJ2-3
CASSLSLQRGDTQYF
TGTGCCAGCAGTTTGAGTCTACAACGCGGAGATACGCAGTATTTT
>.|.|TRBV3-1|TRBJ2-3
CASSPQIFLDTQYF
TGTGCCAGCAGCCCCCAGATTTTCTTGGATACGCAGTATTTT
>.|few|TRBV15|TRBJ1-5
CATSRDRGVDQPQHF
TGTGCCACCAGCAGAGATCGGGGTGTAGATCAGCCCCAGCATTTT
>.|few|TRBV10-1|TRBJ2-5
CASSERLKETQYF
TGCGCCAGCAGTGAGCGGCTAAAAGAGACCCAGTACTTC
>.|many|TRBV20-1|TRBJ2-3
CSARLGAGTDTQYF
TGCAGTGCCCGACTGGGGGCGGGCACAGATACGCAGTATTTT
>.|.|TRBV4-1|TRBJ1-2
CASSQDLSDGYGYTF
TGCGCCAGCAGCCAAGATCTTTCCGATGGCTATGGCTACACCTTC
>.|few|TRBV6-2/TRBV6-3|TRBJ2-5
CASSYSQATQYF
TGTGCCAGCAGTTACTCCCAGGCGACCCAGTACTTC
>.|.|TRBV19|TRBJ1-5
CASSTTRGGNQPQHF
TGTGCCAGTAGTACGACCCGCGGTGGCAATCAGCCCCAGCATTTT
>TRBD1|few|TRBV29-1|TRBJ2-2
CSADRGPHTGELFF
TGCAGCGCAGACAGGGGGCCACACACCGGGGAGCTGTTTTTT
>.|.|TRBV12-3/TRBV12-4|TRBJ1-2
CASSLGGLHTF
TGTGCCAGCAGTTTAGGAGGGCTTCACACCTTC
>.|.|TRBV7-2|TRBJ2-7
CAISLAGAIEQYF
TGTGCCATCAGCTTAGCCGGGGCGATCGAGCAGTACTTC
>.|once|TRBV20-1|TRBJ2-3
CSARVKGVDSTDTQYF
TGCAGTGCTAGAGTTAAGGGGGTGGATAGCACAGATACGCAGTATTTT
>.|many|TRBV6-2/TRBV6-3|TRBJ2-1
CASSSQGYEQFF
TGTGCCAGCAGTTCGCAGGGCTATGAGCAGTTCTTC
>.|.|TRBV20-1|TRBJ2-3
CSARDLGAVTDTQYF
TGCAGTGCTAGAGACCTGGGGGCGGTAACAGATACGCAGTATTTT